A selection of T cell receptor beta chains follows, all from one sample in a study of Ad26.COV2.S vaccination and SARS-CoV-2 variants. Sequencing was performed with immunoSEQ multiplex PCR; in TCRdb, only in-frame clones are kept and a portion is missing. Of some 300,000 clones listed, around 84% were seen once; the top ten hold roughly 2.1%. The material sequenced was peripheral blood, taken in a trial of Ad26.COV2.S vaccine versus placebo. The origin of the receptors is a person aged 18-65 years who received the Ad26.COV2.S COVID-19 vaccine or a placebo. Each CDR3 is given with its conserved first and last residue. The order of the fields is clone size, V gene, CDR3 length, CDR3 protein. Expanded clones are given a class, and other clones once, few, many or no size at all.

clone size: NA; V gene: TRBV5-6; CDR3 length: 13; CDR3 protein: CASSLLGGKEAFF
clone size: NA; V gene: TRBV9; CDR3 length: 14; CDR3 protein: CASSADVVRGELFF
clone size: NA; V gene: TRBV5-1; CDR3 length: 15; CDR3 protein: CASSLAGGDRNEQYF
clone size: NA; V gene: TRBV6-5; CDR3 length: 13; CDR3 protein: CASKGSLGTEAFF
clone size: NA; V gene: TRBV29-1; CDR3 length: 12; CDR3 protein: CSDHRGAGGYTF
clone size: NA; V gene: TRBV6-5; CDR3 length: 14; CDR3 protein: CASIRGGAGVEQYF
clone size: NA; V gene: TRBV4-3; CDR3 length: 15; CDR3 protein: CASSQEGGLGTEAFF
clone size: NA; V gene: TRBV6-5; CDR3 length: 16; CDR3 protein: CASSYSRKRASQGYTF
clone size: NA; V gene: TRBV6-2/TRBV6-3; CDR3 length: 18; CDR3 protein: CASSYTTAETVAKNIQYF
clone size: once; V gene: TRBV2; CDR3 length: 14; CDR3 protein: CASSTARNTGELFF
clone size: NA; V gene: TRBV14; CDR3 length: 10; CDR3 protein: CASSQDPAFF
clone size: NA; V gene: TRBV7-9; CDR3 length: 15; CDR3 protein: CASSYRQGISEKLFF
clone size: NA; V gene: TRBV7-2; CDR3 length: 15; CDR3 protein: CASSSSASSYNEQFF
clone size: NA; V gene: TRBV19; CDR3 length: 16; CDR3 protein: CASSIVAGGPPDTQYF